These T cell receptor beta chains were read from a single sample in a study of blood T cell repertoires in COVID-19. Produced via immunoSEQ multiplex PCR; TCRdb's table is partial and in-frame only. The sample contains 63,000 or so clones, roughly 82% of which appear only once. The sample comprised peripheral blood. Receptors originate from a man aged 80 or over with active COVID-19. The CDR3 runs from the conserved cysteine through the conserved F or W. D genes are given only for firm matches. The size of a clone is reported for some rows only, either as once, few or many, or as a class for expanded clones.

v_gene: TRBV5-1
d_gene: NA
len: 11
j_gene: TRBJ2-7
abundance: NA
CDR3aa: CASSLQGEQYF
CDR3nt: TGCGCCAGCAGCCTTCAGGGCGAGCAGTACTTC

v_gene: TRBV7-3
d_gene: NA
len: 18
j_gene: TRBJ2-6
abundance: NA
CDR3aa: CASSLGRGASSGANVLTF
CDR3nt: TGTGCCAGCAGCTTAGGCAGGGGGGCGAGCTCTGGGGCCAACGTCCTGACTTTC

v_gene: TRBV2
d_gene: NA
len: 14
j_gene: TRBJ2-7
abundance: few
CDR3aa: CASKPRDNSYEQYF
CDR3nt: TGTGCCAGCAAACCCCGGGACAACTCCTACGAGCAGTACTTC

v_gene: TRBV15
d_gene: TRBD1
len: 15
j_gene: TRBJ1-5
abundance: NA
CDR3aa: CATSRLQGGNQPQHF
CDR3nt: TGTGCCACCAGCAGACTACAGGGGGGCAATCAGCCCCAGCATTTT

v_gene: TRBV6-2/TRBV6-3
d_gene: NA
len: 15
j_gene: TRBJ2-5
abundance: NA
CDR3aa: CASSYGARVGETQYF
CDR3nt: TGTGCCAGCAGTTACGGGGCCAGGGTAGGGGAGACCCAGTACTTC

v_gene: TRBV6-6
d_gene: NA
len: 13
j_gene: TRBJ2-7
abundance: NA
CDR3aa: CASTMDSSYEQYF
CDR3nt: TGTGCCAGCACCATGGACAGCTCCTACGAGCAGTACTTC

v_gene: TRBV7-8
d_gene: NA
len: 14
j_gene: TRBJ2-3
abundance: NA
CDR3aa: CASSLERTPREQYF
CDR3nt: TGTGCCAGCAGCTTAGAGAGGACCCCGAGGGAGCAGTATTTT

v_gene: TRBV12-5
d_gene: NA
len: 15
j_gene: TRBJ2-1
abundance: once
CDR3aa: CASGLVGGLVDEQFF
CDR3nt: TGTGCTAGTGGTTTAGTCGGGGGGCTAGTCGATGAGCAGTTCTTC

v_gene: TRBV27
d_gene: NA
len: 18
j_gene: TRBJ2-1
abundance: NA
CDR3aa: CASSLMAGGLSSYNEQFF
CDR3nt: TGTGCCAGCAGTTTAATGGCTGGGGGCCTATCCTCCTACAATGAGCAGTTCTTC

v_gene: TRBV3-1/TRBV3-2
d_gene: NA
len: 14
j_gene: TRBJ1-1
abundance: NA
CDR3aa: CASSQDWQYTEAFF
CDR3nt: TGTGCCAGCAGCCAAGATTGGCAGTACACTGAAGCTTTCTTT

v_gene: TRBV19
d_gene: NA
len: 15
j_gene: TRBJ2-5
abundance: NA
CDR3aa: CASTQTWGRRETQYF
CDR3nt: TGTGCCAGTACCCAAACTTGGGGCAGAAGAGAGACCCAGTACTTC

v_gene: TRBV5-4
d_gene: NA
len: 15
j_gene: TRBJ2-7
abundance: NA
CDR3aa: CASSSPGTAAYEQYF
CDR3nt: TGTGCCAGCAGCTCCCCCGGGACTGCGGCCTACGAGCAGTACTTC

v_gene: TRBV24-1
d_gene: TRBD2
len: 16
j_gene: TRBJ2-1
abundance: NA
CDR3aa: CATSDQDGGSRGEQFF
CDR3nt: TGTGCCACCAGTGACCAGGACGGCGGGAGCAGAGGTGAGCAGTTCTTC

v_gene: TRBV7-9
d_gene: TRBD2
len: 18
j_gene: TRBJ2-7
abundance: NA
CDR3aa: CASSLPAPSGGKTYEQYF
CDR3nt: TGTGCCAGCAGCTTACCCGCTCCTAGCGGGGGGAAAACCTACGAGCAGTACTTC

v_gene: TRBV24-1
d_gene: TRBD1
len: 16
j_gene: TRBJ2-5
abundance: NA
CDR3aa: CATSDRDRASAETQYF
CDR3nt: TGTGCCACCAGTGACCGGGACAGGGCATCAGCAGAGACCCAGTACTTC

v_gene: TRBV6-4
d_gene: TRBD2
len: 15
j_gene: TRBJ2-1
abundance: NA
CDR3aa: CASRPLHGGANEQFF
CDR3nt: TGTGCCAGCAGGCCCCTTCACGGGGGGGCTAATGAGCAGTTCTTC

v_gene: TRBV18
d_gene: NA
len: 14
j_gene: TRBJ2-1
abundance: NA
CDR3aa: CASSPFSAYNEQFF
CDR3nt: TGTGCCAGCTCACCATTTAGCGCCTACAATGAGCAGTTCTTC

v_gene: TRBV29-1
d_gene: NA
len: 12
j_gene: TRBJ1-1
abundance: once
CDR3aa: CSVEDEGSEAFF
CDR3nt: TGCAGCGTTGAAGACGAGGGTTCTGAAGCTTTCTTT

v_gene: TRBV5-4
d_gene: TRBD2
len: 16
j_gene: TRBJ2-3
abundance: once
CDR3aa: CASSLPSGGSTDTQYF
CDR3nt: TGTGCCAGCAGCTTGCCTAGCGGGGGGAGCACAGATACGCAGTATTTT

v_gene: TRBV9
d_gene: TRBD2
len: 17
j_gene: TRBJ2-1
abundance: NA
CDR3aa: CASTATRAGGPSNEQFF
CDR3nt: TGTGCCAGCACCGCAACAAGGGCGGGAGGGCCCTCAAATGAGCAGTTCTTC

v_gene: TRBV4-2
d_gene: TRBD2
len: 16
j_gene: TRBJ2-1
abundance: few
CDR3aa: CASSPRLAGDYNEQFF
CDR3nt: TGTGCCAGCAGCCCCAGACTAGCGGGAGACTACAATGAGCAGTTCTTC

v_gene: TRBV7-8
d_gene: TRBD1
len: 14
j_gene: TRBJ1-1
abundance: NA
CDR3aa: CASSSGTGRPGAFF
CDR3nt: TGTGCCAGCAGCTCCGGGACAGGGAGGCCTGGAGCTTTCTTT

v_gene: TRBV19
d_gene: NA
len: 13
j_gene: TRBJ2-5
abundance: NA
CDR3aa: CASKGGQAVTQYF
CDR3nt: TGTGCCAGTAAGGGCGGGCAGGCGGTGACCCAGTACTTC

v_gene: TRBV27
d_gene: NA
len: 16
j_gene: TRBJ2-5
abundance: NA
CDR3aa: CASSWAGTANQETQYF
CDR3nt: TGTGCCAGCAGTTGGGCGGGGACAGCGAATCAAGAGACCCAGTACTTC

v_gene: TRBV7-2
d_gene: NA
len: 14
j_gene: TRBJ1-2
abundance: NA
CDR3aa: CASSSDSANYGYTF
CDR3nt: TGTGCCAGCAGCTCGGACAGTGCCAACTATGGCTACACCTTC

v_gene: TRBV19
d_gene: TRBD1
len: 15
j_gene: TRBJ2-5
abundance: NA
CDR3aa: CASSPRQGFQETQYF
CDR3nt: TGTGCCAGTAGTCCTCGACAGGGGTTCCAAGAGACCCAGTACTTC

v_gene: TRBV4-1
d_gene: NA
len: 15
j_gene: TRBJ1-1
abundance: NA
CDR3aa: CASSQAMGLGTEAFF
CDR3nt: TGCGCCAGCAGCCAAGCGATGGGCTTAGGCACTGAAGCTTTCTTT

v_gene: TRBV7-8
d_gene: NA
len: 15
j_gene: TRBJ2-1
abundance: NA
CDR3aa: CASSQLANTNNEQFF
CDR3nt: TGTGCCAGCAGCCAACTAGCTAACACCAACAATGAGCAGTTCTTC

v_gene: TRBV7-6
d_gene: TRBD1
len: 16
j_gene: TRBJ2-3
abundance: NA
CDR3aa: CASSFSGTGMADTQYF
CDR3nt: TGTGCCAGCAGCTTCTCCGGGACAGGGATGGCAGATACGCAGTATTTT

v_gene: TRBV5-1
d_gene: TRBD1
len: 15
j_gene: TRBJ2-1
abundance: NA
CDR3aa: CASSRGQGIRNEQFF
CDR3nt: TGCGCCAGCAGCCGGGGACAGGGAATCCGAAATGAGCAGTTCTTC

v_gene: TRBV3-1/TRBV3-2
d_gene: NA
len: 17
j_gene: TRBJ2-3
abundance: NA
CDR3aa: CASSQSGQGLLTDTQYF
CDR3nt: TGTGCCAGCAGCCAATCCGGACAGGGACTACTCACAGATACGCAGTATTTT

v_gene: TRBV5-1
d_gene: NA
len: 15
j_gene: TRBJ2-1
abundance: NA
CDR3aa: CASSLERNGYNEQFF
CDR3nt: TGCGCCAGCAGCTTGGAGCGGAACGGCTACAATGAGCAGTTCTTC

v_gene: TRBV5-6
d_gene: TRBD1
len: 16
j_gene: TRBJ1-1
abundance: few
CDR3aa: CASSSDLDREGTEAFF
CDR3nt: TGTGCCAGCAGCTCGGACCTGGACAGGGAGGGCACTGAAGCTTTCTTT

v_gene: TRBV11-2
d_gene: NA
len: 16
j_gene: TRBJ2-3
abundance: NA
CDR3aa: CASSLVPGLRTDTQYF
CDR3nt: TGTGCCAGCAGCTTGGTACCGGGACTTCGCACAGATACGCAGTATTTT

v_gene: TRBV5-6
d_gene: NA
len: 15
j_gene: TRBJ1-5
abundance: NA
CDR3aa: CASSLGASMAQPQHF
CDR3nt: TGTGCCAGCAGCTTGGGGGCATCTATGGCCCAGCCCCAGCATTTT

v_gene: TRBV10-3
d_gene: NA
len: 15
j_gene: TRBJ1-5
abundance: NA
CDR3aa: CAISESEGPGEPQHF
CDR3nt: TGTGCCATCAGTGAGTCTGAGGGTCCTGGGGAGCCCCAGCATTTT

v_gene: TRBV5-4
d_gene: TRBD1
len: 14
j_gene: TRBJ2-2
abundance: NA
CDR3aa: CATPTGGITGELFF
CDR3nt: TGTGCCACCCCGACAGGGGGCATCACCGGGGAGCTGTTTTTT

v_gene: TRBV11-2
d_gene: TRBD1
len: 16
j_gene: TRBJ1-5
abundance: NA
CDR3aa: CASSAGTGGGGQPQHF
CDR3nt: TGTGCCAGCAGCGCAGGGACAGGGGGCGGGGGACAGCCCCAGCATTTT

v_gene: TRBV11-2
d_gene: NA
len: 13
j_gene: TRBJ2-5
abundance: NA
CDR3aa: CASSLGGPETQYF
CDR3nt: TGTGCCAGCAGCTTAGGGGGGCCGGAGACCCAGTACTTC

v_gene: TRBV3-1/TRBV3-2
d_gene: TRBD1
len: 17
j_gene: TRBJ1-3
abundance: NA
CDR3aa: CASSRTVQLTGSTTIYF
CDR3nt: TGTGCCAGCAGCCGCACAGTTCAGTTGACAGGGTCGACCACCATATATTTT

v_gene: TRBV18
d_gene: TRBD2
len: 17
j_gene: TRBJ2-3
abundance: NA
CDR3aa: CASSINGLAAATDTQYF
CDR3nt: TGTGCCAGCTCAATTAACGGACTAGCGGCAGCCACAGATACGCAGTATTTT

v_gene: TRBV9
d_gene: NA
len: 16
j_gene: TRBJ2-1
abundance: NA
CDR3aa: CASSVEGGNSYNEQFF
CDR3nt: TGTGCCAGCAGCGTAGAGGGCGGGAACTCCTACAATGAGCAGTTCTTC

v_gene: TRBV30
d_gene: NA
len: 13
j_gene: TRBJ1-2
abundance: NA
CDR3aa: CAWSKDRSNGYTF
CDR3nt: TGTGCCTGGAGTAAAGACAGGTCGAATGGCTACACCTTC